A selection of T cell receptor beta chains follows, all from one sample in a study of T cell responses to AZD1222 COVID-19 vaccine. Sequenced by immunoSEQ multiplex PCR; TCRdb stores in-frame clones only, minus some. The data hold some 120,000 clones, with more than 85% observed a single time. Sample: peripheral blood, taken on day 0 of MenACWY control vaccination. Every receptor here comes from an adult in good health. Each CDR3 is given with its conserved first and last residue. D genes are given only for firm matches. Clone size is stated in some rows and not others, as once, few, many or a class when expanded.

V gene: TRBV6-2/TRBV6-3; J gene: TRBJ1-1; D gene: -; clone size: few; CDR3 DNA: TGTGCCAGCAGTTACCGGGCAGGGGTGAACACTGAAGCTTTCTTT; CDR3 protein: CASSYRAGVNTEAFF
V gene: TRBV6-2/TRBV6-3; J gene: TRBJ2-1; D gene: -; clone size: -; CDR3 DNA: TGTGCCAGCAGTTACCAAGACAATGAGCAGTTCTTC; CDR3 protein: CASSYQDNEQFF
V gene: TRBV5-1; J gene: TRBJ2-3; D gene: -; clone size: -; CDR3 DNA: TGCGCCAGCAGCTTGGAAACTAGCACAGATACGCAGTATTTT; CDR3 protein: CASSLETSTDTQYF
V gene: TRBV24-1; J gene: TRBJ1-5; D gene: TRBD1; clone size: -; CDR3 DNA: TGTGCCACCAGTGATGGGACAGGGGGTAATCAGCCCCAGCATTTT; CDR3 protein: CATSDGTGGNQPQHF
V gene: TRBV10-3; J gene: TRBJ1-2; D gene: -; clone size: -; CDR3 DNA: TGTGCCATCAGTGAGTCGTGGAACTATGGCTACACCTTC; CDR3 protein: CAISESWNYGYTF
V gene: TRBV9; J gene: TRBJ2-7; D gene: TRBD2; clone size: -; CDR3 DNA: TGTGCCAGCAGCGTTTCTAGCGGGATCTACGAGCAGTACTTC; CDR3 protein: CASSVSSGIYEQYF
V gene: TRBV15; J gene: TRBJ2-7; D gene: TRBD1; clone size: -; CDR3 DNA: TGTGCCACCAGCAGAGATCCGGGACAGGGGGCGGGGGAGCAGTACTTC; CDR3 protein: CATSRDPGQGAGEQYF
V gene: TRBV7-3; J gene: TRBJ1-6; D gene: TRBD1; clone size: -; CDR3 DNA: TGTGCCAGCAGCTTACAGGGGGCTGAAAATTCACCCCTCCACTTT; CDR3 protein: CASSLQGAENSPLHF
V gene: TRBV5-1; J gene: TRBJ2-7; D gene: TRBD2; clone size: -; CDR3 DNA: TGCGCCAGCAGCTTGGGGACTAGCCAGACGAGGGAGCAGTACTTC; CDR3 protein: CASSLGTSQTREQYF
V gene: TRBV11-1; J gene: TRBJ1-2; D gene: -; clone size: few; CDR3 DNA: TGTGCCAGCAGCTCTGGTACTAACTATGGCTACACCTTC; CDR3 protein: CASSSGTNYGYTF
V gene: TRBV27; J gene: TRBJ2-1; D gene: TRBD2; clone size: -; CDR3 DNA: TGTGCCAGCAGTTTACCCCCGCTAGCGGGGGGAAGGAATGAGCAGTTCTTC; CDR3 protein: CASSLPPLAGGRNEQFF
V gene: TRBV3-1/TRBV3-2; J gene: TRBJ2-7; D gene: -; clone size: -; CDR3 DNA: TGTGCCAGCAGCCAAGGTACTTGGCCTGTAAAATACTTC; CDR3 protein: CASSQGTWPVKYF
V gene: TRBV7-8; J gene: TRBJ2-1; D gene: TRBD2; clone size: -; CDR3 DNA: TGTGCCAGCAGCGGCCAGCGGGAGAACAATGAGCAGTTCTTC; CDR3 protein: CASSGQRENNEQFF
V gene: TRBV6-6; J gene: TRBJ2-2; D gene: TRBD2; clone size: -; CDR3 DNA: TGTGCCAGCTCCGGGGGACTATCGGACACCGGGGAGCTGTTTTTT; CDR3 protein: CASSGGLSDTGELFF
V gene: TRBV5-1; J gene: TRBJ2-1; D gene: TRBD2; clone size: -; CDR3 DNA: TGCGCCAGCAGCTTGGCCTTTTTGGCTAGCGGGATAAGCTCCTACAATGAGCAGTTCTTC; CDR3 protein: CASSLAFLASGISSYNEQFF
V gene: TRBV28; J gene: TRBJ1-6; D gene: -; clone size: -; CDR3 DNA: TGTGCCAGCAGTTCCCCGGGACAAAATAATTCACCCCTCCACTTT; CDR3 protein: CASSSPGQNNSPLHF
V gene: TRBV5-1; J gene: TRBJ1-2; D gene: TRBD1; clone size: -; CDR3 DNA: TGCGCCAGCAGCGAGTATGATGGGACAGGGGTCCCCTATGGCTACACCTTC; CDR3 protein: CASSEYDGTGVPYGYTF
V gene: TRBV5-1; J gene: TRBJ2-7; D gene: -; clone size: -; CDR3 DNA: TGCGCCAGCAGCCCAGACCCCGAGGCTCCACTTGCCGAGCAGTACTTC; CDR3 protein: CASSPDPEAPLAEQYF
V gene: TRBV11-3; J gene: TRBJ2-3; D gene: TRBD1; clone size: few; CDR3 DNA: TGTGCCAGCAGCCTGGGACAGGGCACAGATACGCAGTATTTT; CDR3 protein: CASSLGQGTDTQYF